This TCR beta chain was sequenced during a study of T-cell memory formation after mild COVID-19. Employing constant-segment primers, 5'RACE generated TCR alpha and TCR beta cDNA libraries bearing sample barcodes and UMIs. A single record per CDR3 protein comes from TCRdb applying MiXCR to the 5' RACE reads. The sample lists approximately 210,000 distinct CDR3 sequences, 27% seen once, with roughly 11% in the top ten. The source of this sequence is an adult woman who had mild COVID-19 (a few samples of this study predate the infection). Cell type and time point are not known. Sequenced sample: PBMCs or a T cell subset sorted from them (not recorded which).

The CDR3 region is CASSLDTGGNTEAFF. In nucleotides, the CDR3 is TGTGCCAGCAGCTTAGATACAGGGGGCAACACTGAAGCTTTCTTT. The V call is TRBV11-3, the J call TRBJ1-1; TRBD1 agrees at 9 bases. The germline CDR1 and CDR2 sequences are SGHNT and YENEEA. The CDR3 is 15 residues long. The V gene end was trimmed by 0 bases and the J gene end by 2 bases; junction bases not matched to a gene: 1.